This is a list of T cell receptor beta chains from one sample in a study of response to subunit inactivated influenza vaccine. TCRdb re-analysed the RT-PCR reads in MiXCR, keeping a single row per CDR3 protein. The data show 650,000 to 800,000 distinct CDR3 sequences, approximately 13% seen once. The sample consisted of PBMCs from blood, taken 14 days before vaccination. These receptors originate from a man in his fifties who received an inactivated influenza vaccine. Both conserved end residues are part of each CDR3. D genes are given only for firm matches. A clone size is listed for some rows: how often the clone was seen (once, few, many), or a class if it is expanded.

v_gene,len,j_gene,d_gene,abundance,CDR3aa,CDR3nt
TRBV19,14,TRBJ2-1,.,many,CASNPRTGYNEQFF,TGTGCCAGTAACCCCCGGACGGGCTACAATGAGCAGTTCTTC
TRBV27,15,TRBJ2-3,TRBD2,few,CASSTSGSDLDTQYF,TGTGCCAGCAGCACTAGCGGGAGCGACTTGGATACGCAGTATTTT
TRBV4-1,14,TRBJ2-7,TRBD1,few,CASSARQGVSEQYF,TGCGCCAGCAGCGCCCGACAGGGCGTCTCCGAGCAGTACTTC
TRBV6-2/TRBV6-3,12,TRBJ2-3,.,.,CASCSRTDAQYF,TGTGCCAGTTGCTCCCGTACAGATGCGCAGTATTTT
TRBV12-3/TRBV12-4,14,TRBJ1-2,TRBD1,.,CASSARTGNYGYTF,TGTGCCAGCAGTGCCCGGACAGGGAACTATGGCTACACCTTC
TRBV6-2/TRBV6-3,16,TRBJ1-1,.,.,CASSYYHSTVNTEAFF,TGTGCCAGCAGTTACTACCATTCGACAGTGAACACTGAAGCTTTCTTT
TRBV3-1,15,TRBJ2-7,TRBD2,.,CASSQGNSGTREQYF,TGTGCCAGCAGCCAAGGTAATAGCGGGACGAGAGAGCAGTACTTC
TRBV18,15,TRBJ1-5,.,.,CASATAAGNNQPQHF,TGTGCCAGCGCTACCGCCGCCGGCAACAATCAGCCCCAGCATTTT
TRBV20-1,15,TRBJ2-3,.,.,CSAENRGSTTDTQYF,TGCAGTGCAGAGAACCGGGGTTCGACCACAGATACGCAGTATTTT
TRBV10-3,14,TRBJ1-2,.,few,CAISESVSLYGYTF,TGTGCCATCAGTGAGTCAGTCAGCCTCTATGGCTACACCTTC
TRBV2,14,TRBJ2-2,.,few,CASRDRDLAGELFF,TGTGCCAGCAGAGACAGGGACTTGGCCGGGGAGCTGTTTTTT
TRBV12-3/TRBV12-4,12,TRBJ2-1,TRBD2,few,CASTSGGNEQFF,TGTGCCAGCACTAGCGGGGGCAATGAGCAGTTCTTC